This TCR beta chain stems from a study of blood T cells in healthy people across ages. Findings and limits, study-wide: TCR beta diversity, measured per million T cells, fell in a roughly linear way with age. A greater number of naive CD4+ cells and higher diversity distinguished long-lived donors from aged donors.

Through a sample-barcoded 5' primer and a J-beta primer mix, a second PCR was run for 7 to 11 cycles. From the 5' RACE reads, TCRdb called clonotypes with MiXCR, one entry per CDR3 protein. The data hold more than 700,000 distinct CDR3 sequences, with about 53% observed a single time. Germline V lookup: CDR1 SNHLY, CDR2 FYNNEI. The CDR3 sequence is 15 residues long. The V segment lost 4 bases and the J segment 7 bases; nucleotides outside the gene matches: 9. This clonotype was detected only once. Its antigen is currently unknown. The sequence derives from a man aged 80 or over in good health. The gene calls are TRBV2 and TRBJ2-1, with 8 nucleotides matching TRBD2. Sequencing was done on a sample of blood. CDR3 region: CASSGSGGPRNEQFF. The CDR3 DNA sequence: TGTGCCAGCAGTGGGTCGGGAGGGCCGCGGAATGAGCAGTTCTTC. The entire variable domain, with the rest obtained from reference TRBV2 and TRBJ2-1, is as follows: EPEVTQTPSHQVTQMGQEVILRCVPISNHLYFYWYRQILGQKVEFLVSFYNNEISEKSEIFDDQFSVERPDGSNFTLKIRSTKLEDSAMYFCASSGSGGPRNEQFFGPGTRLTVL.